The 27 T cell receptor beta chains presented below share a single source sample, sequenced in a study of T cell responses to AZD1222 COVID-19 vaccine. The table came from immunoSEQ multiplex PCR; TCRdb's copy has only in-frame clones and leaves some out. The table has some 130,000 clones, 88% seen once. The sample in question was peripheral blood, obtained on day 0 of AZD1222 vaccination. These receptors were collected from an adult in good health.

The chain carries TRBV6-5 and TRBJ2-5; TRBD2 aligns across 8 bases. From germline, CDR1 is MNHEY and CDR2 SVGAGI. The V segment lost 6 bases and the J segment 7 bases; nucleotides outside the gene matches: 13. CDR3 length: 15 amino acids. The CDR3 sequence is CASRTSGSGVWTQYF. The CDR3 DNA is TGTGCCAGCAGAACGAGCGGGAGTGGGGTGTGGACCCAGTACTTC.

Concerning this clone: The junction and the germline gene differ at one end; a read error may be behind it. This chain uses TRBV6-2 or TRBV6-3 with TRBJ2-1; perhaps TRBD2 as D (6 bases). This CDR3 contains 11 residues. Germline CDR1 MNHEY, CDR2 SVGEGT. DNA for the CDR3: TGTGCCAGCAGTTACTTTGGGGGGTGGGTCTTC. Translation gives CASSYFGGWVF.

The CDR3 DNA follows: TGTGCCAGCAGCGCCCGATCCGGGACAGGGACTGAAAAACTGTTTTTT. It translates to CASSARSGTGTEKLFF. This chain links TRBV7-2 with TRBJ1-4; 9 bases line up with TRBD1. The CDR3 covers 16 residues. The V segment lost 5 bases and the J segment 7 bases; nucleotides outside the gene matches: 11. CDR1 and CDR2 (germline): SGHTA, FQGNSA. Full variable domain (rest looked up from reference TRBV7-2 and TRBJ1-4): GAGVSQSPSNKVTEKGKDVELRCDPISGHTALYWYRQSLGQGLEFLIYFQGNSAPDKSGLPSDRFSAERTGGSVSTLTIQRTQQEDSAVYLCASSARSGTGTEKLFFGSGTQLSVL.

The chain employs TRBV2 and TRBJ1-4; TRBD1 matches at 7 bases. V lost 8 bases, J lost 7 bases, and 13 bases stayed unmatched. CDR1 is SNHLY and CDR2 is FYNNEI in the germline V gene. CDR3 length: 15 amino acids. CDR3 in DNA: TGTGCCAGCTCCCCCAGCGGTCAGGGGGGTGAAAAACTGTTTTTT. As protein: CASSPSGQGGEKLFF.

V is TRBV6-5 and J is TRBJ2-1, with D unclear. CDR1 is MNHEY and CDR2 is SVGAGI in the germline V gene. The V and J ends lost 7 bases and 1 base respectively, with 14 bases between them. The CDR3 runs to 15 residues. CDR3 in amino acids: CASTHTFSSYNEQFF. Written as DNA, the CDR3 is TGTGCCAGCACCCACACCTTCTCTTCCTACAATGAGCAGTTCTTC.

The CDR3 DNA sequence: TGTGCCAGCGTGGGGGGGATCTCCTACAATGAGCAGTTCTTC. Its protein product is CASVGGISYNEQFF. The chain carries TRBV28 and TRBJ2-1; 7 bases agree with TRBD2. This CDR3 has 14 amino acids. Trimming took 8 bases from V and 0 from J; bases not matched to a gene: 4. CDR1 is MDHEN and CDR2 is SYDVKM in the germline V gene.

The chain carries TRBV15 and TRBJ1-1; 7 bases match TRBD1. The V and J ends lost 1 base and 0 bases, in that order; junction bases with no gene match: 5. From germline, CDR1 is LNHNV and CDR2 YYDKDF (reference sequence). The CDR3 is 16 residues long. DNA for the CDR3: TGTGCCACCAGCAGAGGGGGACAGCTTATGAACACTGAAGCTTTCTTT. Protein: CATSRGGQLMNTEAFF.

This chain connects TRBV5-1 to TRBJ1-2; 8 nucleotides align to TRBD1. Germline V gives CDR1 SGHRS, CDR2 YFSETQ. J lost 8 bases, V lost 4 bases, and 7 bases had no gene match. The length of the CDR3 is 13 residues. The CDR3 DNA reads as TGCGCCAGCAGCCAGACAGGGGTCGAGGGCTACACCTTC. Translated, it gives CASSQTGVEGYTF.

This rearrangement joins TRBV2 to TRBJ2-5; D remains unclear. The CDR3 is 11 amino acids. Germline-derived CDR1 and CDR2 are SNHLY and FYNNEI. V lost 6 bases and J 5 bases, leaving 7 bases between the germline ends. The chain's CDR3 is CASRGRETQYF. DNA of the CDR3: TGTGCCAGCAGGGGTAGGGAGACCCAGTACTTC.

The chain uses TRBV18 and TRBJ1-1; D unresolved. Looked up from germline, CDR1 is KGHSH and CDR2 is LQKENI. This CDR3 contains 12 residues. Trimming removed 5 bases at V and 0 bases at J, with 4 bases between. This CDR3 reads CASSSMNTEAFF. CDR3 DNA: TGTGCCAGCTCATCCATGAACACTGAAGCTTTCTTT.

This clone was recorded a few times. The V and J genes are TRBV19 and TRBJ1-2; D is possibly TRBD1 (5 bases). Germline loops: CDR1 LNHDA, CDR2 SQIVND (reference sequence). V was trimmed by 5 bases and J by 7 bases, leaving 20 bases between them. The CDR3 loop spans 15 amino acids. CDR3 in amino acids: CASSLQGAELGGYTF. The CDR3 nucleotides are TGTGCCAGTAGTCTGCAGGGCGCGGAATTGGGTGGCTACACCTTC.

The chain employs TRBV5-1 and TRBJ2-6; TRBD1 is a possible D gene (6 bases). Germline-derived CDR1 and CDR2 are SGHRS and YFSETQ. The length of the CDR3 is 16 residues. V was clipped by 3 bases and J by 1 base, with 11 bases between them. In nucleotides, the CDR3 is TGCGCCAGCAGCTGGGGACAAAGATCTGGGGCCAACGTCCTGACTTTC. Translated: CASSWGQRSGANVLTF.

The chain links TRBV11-2 to TRBJ1-5, with a weak D call TRBD1 (5 bases). Germline assignment: CDR1 SGHAT and CDR2 FQNNGV. With 4 bases removed from V and 6 bases from J, the gap between germline ends came to 16 bases. The length of the CDR3 is 15 residues. The CDR3 loop reads CASSSGWGFGQPQHF. CDR3 bases: TGTGCCAGCAGCTCTGGGTGGGGGTTTGGTCAGCCCCAGCATTTT.

This clone showed up just once. The chain employs TRBV27 and TRBJ1-2, with TRBD1 as a possible D gene (5 bases). V dropped 7 bases and J dropped 0 bases, with 24 bases sitting between them. The CDR3 runs 18 residues. The V gene's germline CDR1 is MNHEY and CDR2 SMNVEV (reference sequence). CDR3 protein: CASTPRGGDNLANYGYTF. CDR3 coding DNA: TGTGCCAGCACTCCCCGAGGAGGGGATAATTTAGCTAACTATGGCTACACCTTC.

In this sample, this clone turned up a few times. J is TRBJ1-6 and V is TRBV10-3; TRBD1 matches 7 bases. CDR3 size: 16 residues. Germline CDR1 is ENHRY and CDR2 is SYGVKD. J lost 7 bases, V lost 3 bases, and 9 bases had no gene match. Here the CDR3 DNA reads TGTGCCATCAGTGACCTCCGGGACAGTAGAAATTCACCCCTCCACTTT. This translates into CAISDLRDSRNSPLHF.

The rearrangement uses TRBV7-3 and TRBJ2-1; D not resolved. V lost 0 bases to trimming and J lost 0 bases, with 6 bases between them. The CDR3 runs 15 residues. Germline-derived CDR1 and CDR2 are SGHTA and FQGTGA. The CDR3 DNA reads TGTGCCAGCAGCTTAACACAGAGCTCCTACAATGAGCAGTTCTTC. The encoded protein is CASSLTQSSYNEQFF.

The CDR3 loop reads CASDDLGTGYHEQYF. In nucleotides, the CDR3 is TGTGCCAGCGACGACCTCGGGACAGGGTACCACGAGCAGTACTTC. V and J are TRBV28 and TRBJ2-7; 9 bases map to TRBD1. With 8 bases clipped from V and 5 bases from J, the junction kept 13 bases outside the gene matches. Germline-derived CDR1 and CDR2 are MDHEN and SYDVKM. There are 15 residues in the CDR3. Complete variable domain (other parts from reference TRBV28 and TRBJ2-7): DVKVTQSSRYLVKRTGEKVFLECVQDMDHENMFWYRQDPGLGLRLIYFSYDVKMKEKGDIPEGYSVSREKKERFSLILESASTNQTSMYLCASDDLGTGYHEQYFGPGTRLTVT.

This clone was found once. V gene TRBV2 combines with J gene TRBJ2-7; the match to TRBD1 covers 7 bases. After removal of 4 bases from V and 5 bases from J, the junction contained 5 bases not matched to a gene. Germline-derived CDR1 and CDR2 are SNHLY and FYNNEI. The CDR3 consists of 13 residues. CDR3 loop: CASSGSGGHEQYF. DNA for the CDR3: TGTGCCAGCAGTGGGTCAGGGGGTCACGAGCAGTACTTC.

The chain uses TRBV6-5 and TRBJ2-2, with no clear D. From germline, CDR1 is MNHEY and CDR2 SVGAGI. The CDR3 loop spans 15 amino acids. V was clipped by 0 bases and J by 1 base, with 6 bases between them. The CDR3 coding sequence is TGTGCCAGCAGTTACTCGACGGTGAACACCGGGGAGCTGTTTTTT. Its protein is CASSYSTVNTGELFF.

The V call is TRBV6-5, the J call TRBJ2-7; no clear D gene. V was cut by 2 bases and J by 3 bases, with 17 bases left in between. Germline V CDR1 and CDR2: MNHEY, SVGAGI. The CDR3 totals 16 residues. CDR3 nucleotide sequence: TGTGCCAGCAGTTACACGCCAGCTTCCCCCCGCTACGAGCAGTACTTC. This encodes CASSYTPASPRYEQYF.

V is TRBV5-1 and J is TRBJ2-7; 10 bases map to TRBD1. J gave up 0 bases and V 5 bases, and 5 bases lay outside the gene matches. This CDR3 comprises 15 residues. The V gene's germline CDR1 is SGHRS and CDR2 YFSETQ. The CDR3 DNA reads as TGCGCCAGCAGTCGCCGGGACAGGGGCTCCTACGAGCAGTACTTC. Translating it yields CASSRRDRGSYEQYF.

This chain connects TRBV7-2 to TRBJ2-3; D remains ambiguous. Germline lookup yields CDR1 SGHTA and CDR2 FQGNSA. CDR3 length: 14 amino acids. V lost 1 base and J 3 bases, leaving 8 bases between the germline ends. CDR3 coding DNA: TGTGCCAGCAGCTTAGAGTGGGGAACAGATACGCAGTATTTT. This gives the protein CASSLEWGTDTQYF.

The J gene is TRBJ1-5, the V gene TRBV27; 11 positions match TRBD1. This CDR3 contains 15 residues. With V trimmed by 2 bases and J by 6 bases, 3 bases remained unmatched. CDR1 is MNHEY and CDR2 is SMNVEV in the germline V gene (reference sequence). DNA for the CDR3: TGTGCCAGCAGTTTAAGGACAGGGGGCTTTCAGCCCCAGCATTTT. This encodes CASSLRTGGFQPQHF.

As regards this clone: The junction departs from germline at one end; a sequencing error may be responsible. The chain employs TRBV5-1 and TRBJ2-7; TRBD2 matches 11 bases. Germline values: CDR1 SGHRS, CDR2 YFSETQ. This CDR3 spans 18 amino acids. The CDR3: CAGSLRLAGPTLTYEQYF. The CDR3, as DNA: TGCGCCGGCAGCTTACGACTAGCGGGACCTACACTAACCTACGAGCAGTACTTC.

This chain uses TRBV5-1 with TRBJ2-5, with 7 bases aligning to TRBD2. The trim removed 0 bases at V and 2 bases at J, leaving 4 bases unmatched. Looked up from germline, CDR1 is SGHRS and CDR2 is YFSETQ. This CDR3 contains 15 residues. This CDR3 reads CASSLGLAAQETQYF. CDR3 sequence (DNA): TGCGCCAGCAGCTTGGGACTAGCTGCACAAGAGACCCAGTACTTC.

The rearrangement joins TRBV5-1 to TRBJ2-3; 9 bases align to TRBD2. V lost 7 bases, J lost 0 bases, and 3 bases stayed unmatched. This CDR3 region has 14 residues. The germline gives CDR1 SGHRS, CDR2 YFSETQ. The CDR3 DNA reads as TGCGCCAGCGCGGGGGGGGCCAGCACAGATACGCAGTATTTT. Translated, it gives CASAGGASTDTQYF.

This chain connects TRBV5-1 to TRBJ1-1; 9 positions match TRBD1. Germline loops: CDR1 SGHRS, CDR2 YFSETQ. Losses at the gene ends were 1 base for V and 2 bases for J; bases not matched to a gene: 3. The CDR3 contains 15 residues. CDR3 DNA: TGCGCCAGCAGCTTGTCCACAGGGGGCAACACTGAAGCTTTCTTT. It yields the protein CASSLSTGGNTEAFF.